The 26 T cell receptor beta chains reported below all come from one sample, sequenced in a study of shared clonotypes between healthy human individuals. The method was immunoSEQ multiplex PCR; TCRdb's version includes in-frame clones alone and lacks a portion of them. The sample has over 95,000 clones; more than 65% are singletons. The sample comprised memory CD8+ T cells sorted from blood. As to subset: CD45RO+ cells pooled with CCR7-negative TemRA cells. These receptors all come from a woman in her thirties in good health.

This chain joins TRBV14 and TRBJ1-4; D is unresolved. Germline V gene lookup returns CDR1 SGHDN and CDR2 FVKESK. V lost 6 bases to trimming and J lost 1 base, with 3 bases between them. This CDR3 spans 12 amino acids. The CDR3 coding sequence is TGTGCCAGCAGGTTAACTAATGAAAAACTGTTTTTT. Translation: CASRLTNEKLFF.

This clone was detected a few times. The chain links TRBV6-5 to TRBJ1-5; 9 positions match TRBD1. Germline V gene data show CDR1 as MNHEY and CDR2 as SVGAGI. V gave up 5 bases and J gave up 2 bases; unmatched junction bases: 1. The CDR3 covers 14 residues. The CDR3 coding sequence is TGTGCCAGCAGTAGGGACAGGGGCAATCAGCCCCAGCATTTT. It yields the protein CASSRDRGNQPQHF.

CDR3 region: CASKTTSGRSYNEQFF. For the CDR3, the DNA is TGTGCCAGTAAAACGACTAGCGGGAGATCCTACAATGAGCAGTTCTTC. The J gene is TRBJ2-1, the V gene TRBV7-2; TRBD2 matches 12 bases. The CDR3 extends over 16 amino acids. Per the germline V gene, CDR1 is SGHTA and CDR2 is FQGNSA. The V gene end was trimmed by 9 bases and the J gene end by 1 base; junction bases not matched to a gene: 7.

This clone appeared once. V and J are TRBV9 and TRBJ2-6, with D possibly being TRBD2 (5 bases). The CDR3 has 15 residues. Trimming cost V 4 bases and J 4 bases, with 12 bases left between them. Germline-derived CDR1 and CDR2 are SGDLS and YYNGEE. The CDR3 sequence is CASSPSGYGANVLTF. CDR3 DNA: TGTGCCAGCAGCCCCTCGGGGTACGGGGCCAACGTCCTGACTTTC.

This clone has only a few counts. The chain links TRBV9 to TRBJ2-5, with 10 positions matching TRBD2. The J call may be mistaken, given a closer DNA end match to TRBJ2-7. Germline lookup yields CDR1 SGDLS and CDR2 YYNGEE. The CDR3 has 16 residues. This CDR3 reads CASSVGAGLARYEQYF. As DNA, the CDR3 is TGTGCCAGCAGCGTAGGGGCGGGACTAGCGAGGTACGAGCAGTACTTC.

This chain connects TRBV13 to TRBJ2-1; TRBD2 is a possible D gene (6 bases). This CDR3 has 15 residues. Trimming pared 2 bases from V and 2 bases from J, leaving 10 bases between. CDR1 is PRHDT and CDR2 is FYEKMQ in the germline V gene (reference sequence). CDR3 sequence reads: CASSLFLATYNEQFF. CDR3 DNA sequence: TGTGCCAGCAGCTTATTTCTAGCGACCTACAATGAGCAGTTCTTC.

This clone was seen ten or more times. The V and J genes are TRBV7-9 and TRBJ2-7, with unresolved D. This CDR3 is built from 15 residues. V was shortened by 4 bases and J by 2 bases, with 15 bases between the two germline ends. From germline, CDR1 is SEHNR and CDR2 FQNEAQ (reference sequence). The CDR3 region is CASSSTAPATYEQYF. The CDR3 region has the DNA TGTGCCAGCAGCTCAACGGCTCCGGCTACCTACGAGCAGTACTTC.

The sample holds a few counts of this clone. V gene TRBV6-1 combines with J gene TRBJ1-5, with TRBD1 matching over 8 bases. The CDR3 length is 14 residues. Germline V gene data show CDR1 as MNHNS and CDR2 as SASEGT. V trimming: 4 bases; J trimming: 4 bases; junction bases outside the gene matches: 3. The CDR3 sequence is CASSVTGENQPQHF. The CDR3 DNA follows: TGTGCCAGCAGTGTGACAGGGGAGAATCAGCCCCAGCATTTT.

This clone was recorded once. The chain carries TRBV14 and TRBJ1-3; D uncertain. Trimming shortened V by 2 bases and J by 7 bases, and 18 bases separated the two germline ends. The CDR3 totals 16 residues. From germline, CDR1 is SGHDN and CDR2 FVKESK. The CDR3 DNA reads TGTGCCAGCAGCCAACGGGGAGGGAGCCTGCGGAACACCATATATTTT. Translated, it gives CASSQRGGSLRNTIYF.

The V call is TRBV28, the J call TRBJ2-7; D remains unclear. V was pared by 1 base and J by 5 bases, with 12 bases between. This CDR3 has 14 residues. CDR1 MDHEN and CDR2 SYDVKM come from the germline V gene. CDR3 DNA: TGTGCCAGCAGTTTATACGGTAGTGTCCACGAGCAGTACTTC. Translated, it gives CASSLYGSVHEQYF. The whole variable domain, remainder taken from reference TRBV28 and TRBJ2-7, is DVKVTQSSRYLVKRTGEKVFLECVQDMDHENMFWYRQDPGLGLRLIYFSYDVKMKEKGDIPEGYSVSREKKERFSLILESASTNQTSMYLCASSLYGSVHEQYFGPGTRLTVT.

The V call is TRBV30, the J call TRBJ2-7, with a possible D match to TRBD2 (5 bases). CDR1 is GTSNPN, CDR2 SVGIG, per germline (reference sequence). This CDR3 spans 13 amino acids. V lost 3 bases and J lost 0, with 9 bases in between. As DNA, the CDR3 is TGTGCCTGGAGGTTGGGGAGCTCCTACGAGCAGTACTTC. Residues: CAWRLGSSYEQYF.

This chain uses TRBV5-6 with TRBJ2-3; 10 bases map to TRBD1. V was clipped by 0 bases and J by 3 bases; unmatched bases: 4. Germline lookup yields CDR1 SGHDT and CDR2 YYEEEE. CDR3 length: 16 amino acids. The CDR3 DNA sequence: TGTGCCAGCAGCTTGGTGCCGGGACAGGGGACAGATACGCAGTATTTT. It specifies CASSLVPGQGTDTQYF.

This chain links TRBV25-1 with TRBJ2-5; no clear D gene. The J call may be faulty, since TRBJ2-7 better matches the DNA end. CDR1 and CDR2 from the germline V gene are MGHDK and SYGVNS. This CDR3 is 13 amino acids long. CDR3 amino acids: CASSDPLSYEQYF. The CDR3 region has the DNA TGTGCCAGCAGTGATCCACTCTCCTACGAGCAGTACTTC.

This chain links TRBV9 with TRBJ2-1; 7 nucleotides match TRBD2. This CDR3 has 17 amino acids. Germline CDR1 is SGDLS and CDR2 is YYNGEE. J lost 3 bases, V lost 4 bases, and 13 bases had no gene match. The CDR3 region is CASSPQTAGPLYNEQFF. CDR3 coding DNA: TGTGCCAGCAGCCCTCAGACAGCGGGGCCACTCTACAATGAGCAGTTCTTC.

The chain links TRBV7-9 to TRBJ1-1, with D possibly matching TRBD1 (5 bases). Germline V lookup: CDR1 SEHNR, CDR2 FQNEAQ (reference sequence). The CDR3 is 13 amino acids. The V and J ends lost 4 bases and 1 base respectively, with 7 bases between them. The CDR3 region is CASSSGQNTEAFF. CDR3 DNA sequence: TGTGCCAGCAGCTCCGGACAGAACACTGAAGCTTTCTTT.

This clone showed up many times. The chain employs TRBV15 and TRBJ2-3, with a weak D call TRBD1 (5 bases). With 1 base removed from V and 3 bases from J, the gap between germline ends came to 11 bases. CDR3 length: 15 residues. Germline loops: CDR1 LNHNV, CDR2 YYDKDF (reference sequence). The DNA of the CDR3 is TGTGCCACCAGCAGAGCAAGGGGAACAACAGATACGCAGTATTTT. It specifies CATSRARGTTDTQYF.

The chain has TRBV4-1 and TRBJ2-7, with D possibly being TRBD1 (5 bases). V was pared by 4 bases and J by 3 bases, with 10 bases between. Germline V gene data show CDR1 as MGHRA and CDR2 as YSYEKL. The CDR3 totals 13 residues. The CDR3 DNA reads as TGCGCCAGCAGCCTTGGACAATACTACGAGCAGTACTTC. It specifies CASSLGQYYEQYF.

The rearrangement links TRBV6-5 to TRBJ2-7; D tentatively fits TRBD1 or TRBD2 (7 bases each). This CDR3 comprises 16 residues. Germline CDR1 MNHEY, CDR2 SVGAGI. The V end was cut by 4 bases, the J end by 1 base, with 17 bases between. Written as DNA, the CDR3 is TGTGCCAGCAGTTCCCGGGGAGGGGGCTTGTCCTACGAGCAGTACTTC. This translates into CASSSRGGGLSYEQYF.

This chain joins TRBV10-1 and TRBJ2-7, with TRBD1 matching over 9 bases. V shed 8 bases and J 1 base; nucleotides not matched to a gene: 0. From germline, CDR1 is WNHNN and CDR2 SYGVQD (reference sequence). The CDR3 consists of 12 residues. DNA of the CDR3: TGCGCCAGCGGACAGGGGTCCTACGAGCAGTACTTC. It is translated as CASGQGSYEQYF.

The chain joins TRBV2 to TRBJ2-1; the D is unclear. The CDR3 has 13 residues. CDR1 is SNHLY, CDR2 FYNNEI, per germline. V was clipped by 5 bases and J by 4 bases, with 9 bases between them. The CDR3 nucleotides are TGTGCCAGCAGTTCTCCCCCGTACAATGAGCAGTTCTTC. It codes for CASSSPPYNEQFF.

The chain combines TRBV27 with TRBJ2-3; TRBD1 agrees at 11 bases. The trim removed 6 bases at V and 3 bases at J, leaving 5 bases unmatched. CDR1 MNHEY and CDR2 SMNVEV come from the germline V gene (reference sequence). The CDR3 has 15 amino acids. As DNA, the CDR3 is TGTGCCAGCAGCACCGGGACAGGGGGAACAGATACGCAGTATTTT. Protein: CASSTGTGGTDTQYF.

This clone came up many times. The gene calls are TRBV27 and TRBJ2-1; a possible D gene is TRBD1 (6 bases). The CDR3 runs 13 residues. V lost 4 bases and J lost 7, with 11 bases in between. Germline V gene lookup returns CDR1 MNHEY and CDR2 SMNVEV (reference sequence). The CDR3 protein is CASSWTVGNEQFF. CDR3 nucleotide sequence: TGTGCCAGCAGTTGGACAGTGGGGAATGAGCAGTTCTTC.

This clone was seen more than once but under ten times. This sequence joins TRBV29-1 and TRBJ1-1; D is unclear. The ends were cut back, 7 bases at V and 0 bases at J, with 6 bases in the middle. This CDR3 has 11 residues. Germline CDR1 reads SQVTM; CDR2 reads ANQGSEA. The CDR3 DNA reads as TGCAGCGCAGAGTTGAACACTGAAGCTTTCTTT. This codes for CSAELNTEAFF.

This chain connects TRBV21-1 to TRBJ2-6; the table's D call TRBD1 went unverified against the DNA. TRBV21-1 is described as a pseudogene. This CDR3 region has 16 residues. In DNA, the CDR3 is TGTGCCAGCAGCCGACAGGGGGCGAAAGGGGCCAACGTCCTGACTTTC. Its protein product is CASSRQGAKGANVLTF.

This clone has more than one count but fewer than ten. This chain links TRBV9 with TRBJ2-3; D is undetermined. The CDR3 sequence is 16 residues long. Trimming left V 4 bases short and J 3 bases short, with 18 bases between. Germline CDR1 and CDR2: SGDLS and YYNGEE. This CDR3 reads CASSPTKAKWTDTQYF. The CDR3 nucleotides are TGTGCCAGCAGCCCCACGAAGGCCAAGTGGACAGATACGCAGTATTTT.

J is TRBJ2-1 and V is TRBV4-1; D is perhaps TRBD2 (5 bases). Trimming shortened V by 3 bases and J by 4 bases, and 19 bases separated the two germline ends. The CDR3 sequence is 17 residues long. Germline values: CDR1 MGHRA, CDR2 YSYEKL. The CDR3 DNA follows: TGCGCCAGCAGCCATACTACACGCGGCGGGTCGTACAATGAGCAGTTCTTC. It codes for CASSHTTRGGSYNEQFF.